The rows below give T cell receptor beta chains drawn from one sample of a study of PD-1 blockade in classical Hodgkin lymphoma. Profiling relied on immunoSEQ multiplex PCR, and the TCRdb table lists in-frame clones only, not all of them. The profile covers about 15,000 clones, with around two thirds appearing a single time and 7.8% taken by the ten largest. Sequences were derived from peripheral blood mononuclear cells (PBMCs), sampled before the fourth cycle of nivolumab. These receptors came from a human donor with classical Hodgkin lymphoma. CDR3s include the opening cysteine and the closing phenylalanine or tryptophan. Each record gives: J gene, D gene, V gene, clone size, CDR3 DNA, CDR3 protein. The D gene is left open where the match is weak. A row's size may be missing; if present it is once, few, many or a size class.

j_gene: TRBJ1-4
d_gene: .
v_gene: TRBV30
abundance: few
CDR3nt: TGTGCCTGGAGTAGGGAGGCACGTGCAACTAATGAAAAACTGTTTTTT
CDR3aa: CAWSREARATNEKLFF

j_gene: TRBJ2-7
d_gene: .
v_gene: TRBV6-4
abundance: .
CDR3nt: TGTGCCGAAGGTTCCGGGCTCCCCTACGAGCAGTACTTC
CDR3aa: CAEGSGLPYEQYF

j_gene: TRBJ2-7
d_gene: TRBD1
v_gene: TRBV29-1
abundance: .
CDR3nt: TGCAGCGTAAACAGGGGAACTTACGAGCAGTACTTC
CDR3aa: CSVNRGTYEQYF

j_gene: TRBJ1-4
d_gene: TRBD1
v_gene: TRBV30
abundance: .
CDR3nt: TGTGCCTGGAGTGTCCGACCCGGGACAGGACTAAGGGGGGGGGTTGAAAAACTGTTTTTT
CDR3aa: CAWSVRPGTGLRGGVEKLFF

j_gene: TRBJ2-2
d_gene: .
v_gene: TRBV18
abundance: few
CDR3nt: TGTGCCAGCTCACCTCGGACTCGCGCGAACACCGGGGAGCTGTTTTTT
CDR3aa: CASSPRTRANTGELFF

j_gene: TRBJ2-3
d_gene: .
v_gene: TRBV28
abundance: .
CDR3nt: TGTGCCAGCAGTTTATCCGGGGGCATCGATACGCAGTATTTT
CDR3aa: CASSLSGGIDTQYF

j_gene: TRBJ2-2
d_gene: .
v_gene: TRBV30
abundance: .
CDR3nt: TGTGCCTGGAGTCACCAGATCACCGGGGAGCTGTTTTTT
CDR3aa: CAWSHQITGELFF

j_gene: TRBJ2-5
d_gene: .
v_gene: TRBV18
abundance: .
CDR3nt: TGTGCCAGCTCACCGGGACTGAGTCAAGAGACCCAGTACTTC
CDR3aa: CASSPGLSQETQYF

j_gene: TRBJ2-2
d_gene: .
v_gene: TRBV13
abundance: .
CDR3nt: TGTGCCAGCAGCATTAGTTGGGGGGCCGGGGAGCTGTTTTTT
CDR3aa: CASSISWGAGELFF

j_gene: TRBJ1-1
d_gene: .
v_gene: TRBV5-1
abundance: .
CDR3nt: TGCGCCAGCAGCTTGTTTCTTAACACTGAAGCTTTCTTT
CDR3aa: CASSLFLNTEAFF

j_gene: TRBJ1-2
d_gene: .
v_gene: TRBV7-8
abundance: .
CDR3nt: TGTGCCAGCAGCCGCTGGCCCGACAGGAACTATGGCTACACCTTC
CDR3aa: CASSRWPDRNYGYTF

j_gene: TRBJ1-3
d_gene: .
v_gene: TRBV11-2
abundance: .
CDR3nt: TGTGCCAGCAGTAGGGTGAACTCTGGAAACACCATATATTTT
CDR3aa: CASSRVNSGNTIYF

j_gene: TRBJ2-1
d_gene: TRBD1
v_gene: TRBV28
abundance: .
CDR3nt: TGTGCCAGCAGTCAGGACAGGGTGGCCTACAATGAGCAGTTCTTC
CDR3aa: CASSQDRVAYNEQFF

j_gene: TRBJ1-5
d_gene: TRBD1
v_gene: TRBV18
abundance: .
CDR3nt: TGTGCCAGCTCACCAGAGCGGACCGGGACAGATAGCAATCAGCCCCAGCATTTT
CDR3aa: CASSPERTGTDSNQPQHF

j_gene: TRBJ2-1
d_gene: TRBD2
v_gene: TRBV11-3
abundance: .
CDR3nt: TGTGCCAGCAGCTTAGCGGGAGGCCATGAGCAGTTCTTC
CDR3aa: CASSLAGGHEQFF

j_gene: TRBJ1-1
d_gene: .
v_gene: TRBV5-1
abundance: few
CDR3nt: TGCGCCAGCAGCTTGGTCCCCCAGAACACTGAAGCTTTCTTT
CDR3aa: CASSLVPQNTEAFF

j_gene: TRBJ1-5
d_gene: TRBD1
v_gene: TRBV27
abundance: .
CDR3nt: TGTGCCAGCAGCCCGGACAGGGGGCTAGGGAGTCAGCCCCAGCATTTT
CDR3aa: CASSPDRGLGSQPQHF

j_gene: TRBJ2-1
d_gene: .
v_gene: TRBV28
abundance: .
CDR3nt: TGTGCCAGCAGACAGGGTATATCCCCTGCGGGAGCAGGGTACAATGAGCAGTTCTTC
CDR3aa: CASRQGISPAGAGYNEQFF

j_gene: TRBJ2-2
d_gene: TRBD1
v_gene: TRBV28
abundance: .
CDR3nt: TGTGCCAGCAGTACATCCGGGACAGAGAAGTTTTTGCCCGGGGAGCTGTTTTTT
CDR3aa: CASSTSGTEKFLPGELFF

j_gene: TRBJ2-7
d_gene: .
v_gene: TRBV5-1
abundance: .
CDR3nt: TGCGCCAGCAGCTTGGCCTCAGGGGCTAACTACGAGCAGTACTTC
CDR3aa: CASSLASGANYEQYF

j_gene: TRBJ2-2
d_gene: .
v_gene: TRBV7-3
abundance: .
CDR3nt: TGTGCCAGCAGCCAAGATTGGACGGGCCCGAACACCGGGGAGCTGTTTTTT
CDR3aa: CASSQDWTGPNTGELFF

j_gene: TRBJ2-1
d_gene: .
v_gene: TRBV18
abundance: .
CDR3nt: TGTGCCAGCTCAAGGACAGCTTACGATGAGCAGTTCTTC
CDR3aa: CASSRTAYDEQFF

j_gene: TRBJ2-7
d_gene: TRBD1
v_gene: TRBV16
abundance: .
CDR3nt: TGTGCCAGCAGCCCAGACAGGGCGTACGAGCAGTACTTC
CDR3aa: CASSPDRAYEQYF

j_gene: TRBJ2-1
d_gene: .
v_gene: TRBV5-1
abundance: .
CDR3nt: TGCGCCAGCAGCTTGCGGTCATACAATGAGCAGTTCTTC
CDR3aa: CASSLRSYNEQFF

j_gene: TRBJ2-1
d_gene: .
v_gene: TRBV9
abundance: .
CDR3nt: TGTGCCAGCAGCCCGAGGGGGGCCTCAGGGGAGCAGTTCTTC
CDR3aa: CASSPRGASGEQFF

j_gene: TRBJ2-5
d_gene: TRBD1
v_gene: TRBV28
abundance: .
CDR3nt: TGTGCCAGCACCGGACAGGGAGGAGAGACCCAGTACTTC
CDR3aa: CASTGQGGETQYF

j_gene: TRBJ2-3
d_gene: TRBD2
v_gene: TRBV5-1
abundance: few
CDR3nt: TGCGCCAGCAGATCGGGACTAGAACGCACAGATACGCAGTATTTT
CDR3aa: CASRSGLERTDTQYF

j_gene: TRBJ1-1
d_gene: TRBD1
v_gene: TRBV7-3
abundance: few
CDR3nt: TGTGCCAGCAGCTTAAAAGGGGGCGGTACTGAAGCTTTCTTT
CDR3aa: CASSLKGGGTEAFF

j_gene: TRBJ1-2
d_gene: .
v_gene: TRBV28
abundance: .
CDR3nt: TGTGCCAGCAGTTTCAGGGTATTATCAGCGGGCTACACCTTC
CDR3aa: CASSFRVLSAGYTF

j_gene: TRBJ2-7
d_gene: .
v_gene: TRBV11-2
abundance: .
CDR3nt: TGTGCCAGCAGCTTGAGGGCTAATTCCTACGAGCAGTACTTC
CDR3aa: CASSLRANSYEQYF

j_gene: TRBJ2-1
d_gene: .
v_gene: TRBV2
abundance: once
CDR3nt: TGTGCCAGCAGGAAAGACAGGTATCTCTACAATGAGCAGTTCTTC
CDR3aa: CASRKDRYLYNEQFF

j_gene: TRBJ1-2
d_gene: .
v_gene: TRBV29-1
abundance: .
CDR3nt: TGCAGCGTTGAAGGGGATGAAGGGAGCTATGGCTACACCTTC
CDR3aa: CSVEGDEGSYGYTF

j_gene: TRBJ1-1
d_gene: .
v_gene: TRBV15
abundance: .
CDR3nt: TGTGCCACCAGCAGAGGGGTTGGGACACTGAACACTGAAGCTTTCTTT
CDR3aa: CATSRGVGTLNTEAFF

j_gene: TRBJ2-1
d_gene: .
v_gene: TRBV4-1
abundance: .
CDR3nt: TGCGCCAGCAGCCAACCCATAGTTGGGGTAGGACTACTTATCAAGAATGAGCAGTTCTTC
CDR3aa: CASSQPIVGVGLLIKNEQFF

j_gene: TRBJ2-2
d_gene: .
v_gene: TRBV19
abundance: .
CDR3nt: TGTGCCAGTAGTATAGGCAGGGGCACCGGGGAGCTGTTTTTT
CDR3aa: CASSIGRGTGELFF

j_gene: TRBJ2-3
d_gene: .
v_gene: TRBV9
abundance: few
CDR3nt: TGTGCCAGCAGCGTAGGTAACACAGATACGCAGTATTTT
CDR3aa: CASSVGNTDTQYF

j_gene: TRBJ1-1
d_gene: .
v_gene: TRBV9
abundance: few
CDR3nt: TGTGCCAGCAGCGTAGATACGCTCTCGGCAGCTTTCTTT
CDR3aa: CASSVDTLSAAFF

j_gene: TRBJ2-3
d_gene: TRBD2
v_gene: TRBV18
abundance: .
CDR3nt: TGTGCCAGCTCGCCTAGCGGAGCAGATACGCAGTATTTT
CDR3aa: CASSPSGADTQYF

j_gene: TRBJ1-2
d_gene: .
v_gene: TRBV18
abundance: .
CDR3nt: TGTGCCAGCTCACCACCGCCGGGGAGCCCTCGGGCTAACTATGGCTACACCTTC
CDR3aa: CASSPPPGSPRANYGYTF

j_gene: TRBJ2-5
d_gene: TRBD1
v_gene: TRBV6-6
abundance: .
CDR3nt: TGTGCCAGCAGGCAGACAGGGGACGAGACCCAGTACTTC
CDR3aa: CASRQTGDETQYF

j_gene: TRBJ1-2
d_gene: .
v_gene: TRBV28
abundance: .
CDR3nt: TGTGCCAGCAGTTTTAACTATGGCTACACCTTC
CDR3aa: CASSFNYGYTF

j_gene: TRBJ2-3
d_gene: .
v_gene: TRBV29-1
abundance: .
CDR3nt: TGCAGCGTCGGAATCGGAGATACGCAGTATTTT
CDR3aa: CSVGIGDTQYF

j_gene: TRBJ1-2
d_gene: .
v_gene: TRBV4-1
abundance: .
CDR3nt: TGCGCCAGCAGCCAAGAGGGCCTTCTACAAGGTGGCTACACCTTC
CDR3aa: CASSQEGLLQGGYTF

j_gene: TRBJ2-7
d_gene: .
v_gene: TRBV19
abundance: .
CDR3nt: TGTGCCAGTTCCCCCTCCATAGCGGTGAGCTCCTACGAGCAGTACTTC
CDR3aa: CASSPSIAVSSYEQYF

j_gene: TRBJ1-6
d_gene: .
v_gene: TRBV5-1
abundance: .
CDR3nt: TGCGCCAGCAGCTTTATAGAGAGCTCCTATAATTCACCCCTCCACTTT
CDR3aa: CASSFIESSYNSPLHF

j_gene: TRBJ1-2
d_gene: .
v_gene: TRBV4-1
abundance: .
CDR3nt: TGCGCCAGCAGCCAAGAGATCGGGCAGTTTAACTATGGCTACACCTTC
CDR3aa: CASSQEIGQFNYGYTF

j_gene: TRBJ1-4
d_gene: TRBD1
v_gene: TRBV6-5
abundance: once
CDR3nt: TGTGCCAGCAGGTCGGGACAGGCTAATGAAAAACTGTTTTTT
CDR3aa: CASRSGQANEKLFF

j_gene: TRBJ2-5
d_gene: .
v_gene: TRBV14
abundance: .
CDR3nt: TGTGCCAGCAGCCGAGGGATCCAAGAGACCCAGTACTTC
CDR3aa: CASSRGIQETQYF

j_gene: TRBJ2-6
d_gene: .
v_gene: TRBV5-6
abundance: .
CDR3nt: TGTGCCAGCAGCTTGGGGCTCCTCAACGTCCTGACTTTC
CDR3aa: CASSLGLLNVLTF

j_gene: TRBJ2-7
d_gene: TRBD1
v_gene: TRBV29-1
abundance: few
CDR3nt: TGCAGCGTGGAAGACAGGGTTGATTACGAGCAGTACTTC
CDR3aa: CSVEDRVDYEQYF

j_gene: TRBJ2-2
d_gene: .
v_gene: TRBV4-1
abundance: .
CDR3nt: TGCGCCAGCAGTTCCCGGGGAGTAGACACCGGGGAGCTGTTTTTT
CDR3aa: CASSSRGVDTGELFF

j_gene: TRBJ2-1
d_gene: .
v_gene: TRBV5-1
abundance: .
CDR3nt: TGCGCCAGCAGCGTAACAACGTTAAGCTCCTACAATGAGCAGTTCTTC
CDR3aa: CASSVTTLSSYNEQFF